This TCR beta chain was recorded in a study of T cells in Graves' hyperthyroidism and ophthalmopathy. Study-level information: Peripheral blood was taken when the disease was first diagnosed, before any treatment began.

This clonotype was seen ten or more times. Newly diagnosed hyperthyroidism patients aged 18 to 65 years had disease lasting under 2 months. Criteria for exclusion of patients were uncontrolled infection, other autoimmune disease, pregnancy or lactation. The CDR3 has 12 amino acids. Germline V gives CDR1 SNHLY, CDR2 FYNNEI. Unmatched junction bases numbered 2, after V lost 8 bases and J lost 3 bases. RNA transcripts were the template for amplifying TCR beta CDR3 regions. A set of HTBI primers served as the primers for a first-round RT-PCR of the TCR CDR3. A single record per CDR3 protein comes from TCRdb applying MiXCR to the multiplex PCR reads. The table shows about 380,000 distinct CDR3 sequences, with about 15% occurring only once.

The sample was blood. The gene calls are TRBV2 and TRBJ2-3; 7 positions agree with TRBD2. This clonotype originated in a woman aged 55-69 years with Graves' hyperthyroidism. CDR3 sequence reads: CASGTITDTQYF. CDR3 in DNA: TGTGCCAGCGGGACTATAACAGATACGCAGTATTTT.